This paragraph reports one T cell receptor (beta chain). Its cognate antigen is unknown. In the PCR, 60 Vbeta and 13 Jbeta primers were used. Assay: immunoSEQ multiplex PCR; the TCRdb copy retains only in-frame clones and omits some. The sample table sets out roughly 190,000 clones. The V gene end was trimmed by 3 bases and the J gene end by 8 bases; junction bases not matched to a gene: 19. Germline loops: CDR1 SGHRS, CDR2 YFSETQ. The CDR3 contains 19 residues. The sample is drawn from a study of cytomegalovirus exposure and HLA in healthy donors. Findings of the study overall: High sensitivity and specificity were reportedly achieved when the classifier diagnosed cytomegalovirus status.

Sequenced input: PBMCs. The receptor was derived from a woman under 30 in good health and CMV-seropositive. This sequence joins TRBV5-1 and TRBJ2-1, with 11 bases that match TRBD2. The DNA for the CDR3 is TGCGCCAGCAGCTCGCCAACAACTAGCGGGAGTATGTTTCGGGATGAGCAGTTCTTC. This translates into CASSSPTTSGSMFRDEQFF.